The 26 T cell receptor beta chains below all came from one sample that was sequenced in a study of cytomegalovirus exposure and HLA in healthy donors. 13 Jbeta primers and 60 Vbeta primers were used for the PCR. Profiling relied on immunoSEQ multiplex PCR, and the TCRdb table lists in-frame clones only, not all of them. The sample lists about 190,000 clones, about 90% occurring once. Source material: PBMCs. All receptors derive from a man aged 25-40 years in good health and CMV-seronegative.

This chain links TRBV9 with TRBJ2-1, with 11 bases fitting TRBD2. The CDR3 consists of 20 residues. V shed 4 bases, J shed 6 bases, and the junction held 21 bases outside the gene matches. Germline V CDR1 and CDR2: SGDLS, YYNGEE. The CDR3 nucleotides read TGTGCCAGCAGCTCCCAACAAAGCGATATAGCGGGAGGGCCGACCAATGAGCAGTTCTTC. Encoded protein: CASSSQQSDIAGGPTNEQFF. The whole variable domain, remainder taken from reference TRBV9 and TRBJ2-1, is DSGVTQTPKHLITATGQRVTLRCSPRSGDLSVYWYQQSLDQGLQFLIQYYNGEERAKGNILERFSAQQFPDLHSELNLSSLELGDSALYFCASSSQQSDIAGGPTNEQFFGPGTRLTVL.

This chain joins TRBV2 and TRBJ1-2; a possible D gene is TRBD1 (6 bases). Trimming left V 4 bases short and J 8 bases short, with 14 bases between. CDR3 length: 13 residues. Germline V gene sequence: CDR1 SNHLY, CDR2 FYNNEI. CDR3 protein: CASSAQGSGGYTF. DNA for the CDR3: TGTGCCAGCAGTGCTCAGGGGTCAGGGGGCTACACCTTC.

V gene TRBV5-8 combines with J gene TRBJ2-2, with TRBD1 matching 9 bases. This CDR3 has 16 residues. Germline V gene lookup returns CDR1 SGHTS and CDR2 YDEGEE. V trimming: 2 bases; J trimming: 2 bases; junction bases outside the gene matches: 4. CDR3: CASSLWGQGNTGELFF. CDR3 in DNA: TGTGCCAGCAGCTTATGGGGACAGGGCAACACCGGGGAGCTGTTTTTT.

The CDR3 protein is CASSRRAPLHF. Written as DNA, the CDR3 is TGTGCCAGCAGTAGGCGGGCACCCCTCCACTTT. The rearrangement joins TRBV28 to TRBJ1-6; D is ambiguous. Trimming removed 5 bases at V and 11 bases at J, with 7 bases between. The CDR3 length is 11 residues. Germline V CDR1 and CDR2: MDHEN, SYDVKM.

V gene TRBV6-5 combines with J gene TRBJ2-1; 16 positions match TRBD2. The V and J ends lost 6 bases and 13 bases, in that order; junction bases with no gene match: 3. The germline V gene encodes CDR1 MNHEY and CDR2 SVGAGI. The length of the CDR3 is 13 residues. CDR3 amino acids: CASRGLAGGTQFF. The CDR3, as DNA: TGTGCCAGCAGGGGACTAGCGGGGGGGACACAGTTCTTC.

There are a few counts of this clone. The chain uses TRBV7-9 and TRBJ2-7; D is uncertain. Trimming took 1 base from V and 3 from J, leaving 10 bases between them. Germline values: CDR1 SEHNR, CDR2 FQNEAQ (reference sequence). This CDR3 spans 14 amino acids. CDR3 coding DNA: TGTGCCAGCAGCTTAGGAGGCCTTGACTACGAGCAGTACTTC. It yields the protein CASSLGGLDYEQYF.

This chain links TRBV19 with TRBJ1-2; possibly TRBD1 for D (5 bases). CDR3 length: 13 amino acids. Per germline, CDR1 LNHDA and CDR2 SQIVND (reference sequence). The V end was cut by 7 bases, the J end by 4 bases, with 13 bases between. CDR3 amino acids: CASKVRAGYGYTF. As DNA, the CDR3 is TGTGCCAGTAAAGTCAGGGCAGGCTATGGCTACACCTTC.

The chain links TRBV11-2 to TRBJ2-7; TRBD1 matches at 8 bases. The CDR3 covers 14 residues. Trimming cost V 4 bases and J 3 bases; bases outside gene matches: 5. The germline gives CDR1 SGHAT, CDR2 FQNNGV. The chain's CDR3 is CASSSGQGVYEQYF. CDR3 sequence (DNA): TGTGCCAGCAGCTCCGGACAGGGTGTCTACGAGCAGTACTTC.

The CDR3 DNA is TGTGCCAGCAGCGATTACAGGGGGCGAAGGGGCTACACCTTC. Translating it yields CASSDYRGRRGYTF. V gene TRBV7-8 combines with J gene TRBJ1-2; 9 positions match TRBD1. The CDR3 is 14 residues long. The junction had 9 bases not matched to a gene; V was cut back by 5 bases and J by 8 bases. The germline gives CDR1 SGHVS, CDR2 FQNEAQ.

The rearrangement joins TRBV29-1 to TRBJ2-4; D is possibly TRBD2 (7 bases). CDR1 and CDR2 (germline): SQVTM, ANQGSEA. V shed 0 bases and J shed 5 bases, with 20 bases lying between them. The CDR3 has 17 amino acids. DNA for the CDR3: TGCAGCGTTGAAGATTCCTGGGGGGGCGCTTCGGAAAACATTCAGTACTTC. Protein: CSVEDSWGGASENIQYF.

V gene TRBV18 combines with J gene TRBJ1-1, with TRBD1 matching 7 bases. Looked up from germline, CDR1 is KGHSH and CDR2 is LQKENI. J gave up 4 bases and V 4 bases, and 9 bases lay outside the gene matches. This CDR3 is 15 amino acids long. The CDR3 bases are TGTGCCAGCTCACGCGGACAGGAAATAGGCACTGAAGCTTTCTTT. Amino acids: CASSRGQEIGTEAFF.

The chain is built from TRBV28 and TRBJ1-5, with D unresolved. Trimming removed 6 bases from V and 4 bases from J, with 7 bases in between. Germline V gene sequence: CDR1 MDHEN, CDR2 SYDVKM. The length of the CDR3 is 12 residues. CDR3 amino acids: CASSIGNQPQHF. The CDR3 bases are TGTGCCAGCAGCATCGGGAATCAGCCCCAGCATTTT.

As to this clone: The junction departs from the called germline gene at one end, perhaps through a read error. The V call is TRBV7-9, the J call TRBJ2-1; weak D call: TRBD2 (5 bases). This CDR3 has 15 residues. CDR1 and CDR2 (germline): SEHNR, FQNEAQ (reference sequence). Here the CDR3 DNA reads TGTTCCAGCAGCGATGAAGCCGGTAGCGTCCCTGAGCAGTTCTTC. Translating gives CSSSDEAGSVPEQFF.

The CDR3 bases are TGTGCCAGCAGTCGGGGAAAGAATGAAAAACTGTTTTTT. It codes for CASSRGKNEKLFF. This chain links TRBV25-1 with TRBJ1-4; D uncertain. The CDR3 contains 13 residues. Germline V lookup: CDR1 MGHDK, CDR2 SYGVNS. The ends were cut back, 5 bases at V and 5 bases at J, with 9 bases in the middle. Variable domain in full (rest from reference TRBV25-1 and TRBJ1-4): EADIYQTPRYLVIGTGKKITLECSQTMGHDKMYWYQQDPGMELHLIHYSYGVNSTEKGDLSSESTVSRIRTEHFPLTLESARPSHTSQYLCASSRGKNEKLFFGSGTQLSVL.

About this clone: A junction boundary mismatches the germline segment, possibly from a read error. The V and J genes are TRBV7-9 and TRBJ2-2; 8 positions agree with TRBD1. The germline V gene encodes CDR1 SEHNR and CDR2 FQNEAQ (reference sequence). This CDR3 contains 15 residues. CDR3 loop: CASSLQGAKTGELFF. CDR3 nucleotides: TGTGCCAGCAGCTTACAGGGGGCGAAAACCGGGGAGCTGTTTTTT. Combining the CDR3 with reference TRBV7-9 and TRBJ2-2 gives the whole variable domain DTGVSQNPRHKITKRGQNVTFRCDPISEHNRLYWYRQTLGQGPEFLTYFQNEAQLEKSRLLSDRFSAERPKGSFSTLEIQRTEQGDSAMYLCASSLQGAKTGELFFGEGSRLTVL.

The CDR3 DNA sequence: TGTGCCAGCAGTGACTCCCCCCCGGGACAGGGTGAAGATACGCAGTATTTT. Its translation is CASSDSPPGQGEDTQYF. The chain recombines TRBV6-4 with TRBJ2-3; 9 bases match TRBD1. Germline V gene data show CDR1 as MRHNA and CDR2 as SNTAGT. Trimming removed 0 bases from V and 5 bases from J; junction bases left unmatched: 9. The CDR3 loop spans 17 amino acids.

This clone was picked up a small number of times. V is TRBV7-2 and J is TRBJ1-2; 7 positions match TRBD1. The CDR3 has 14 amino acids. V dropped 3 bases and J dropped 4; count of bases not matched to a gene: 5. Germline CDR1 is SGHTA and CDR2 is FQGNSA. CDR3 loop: CASSFSGTVYGYTF. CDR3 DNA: TGTGCCAGCAGCTTTTCCGGGACAGTCTATGGCTACACCTTC.

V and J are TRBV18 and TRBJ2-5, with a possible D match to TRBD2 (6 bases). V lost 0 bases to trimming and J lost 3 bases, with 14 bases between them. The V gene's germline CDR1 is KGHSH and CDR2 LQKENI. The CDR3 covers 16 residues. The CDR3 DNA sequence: TGTGCCAGCTCACCACCGAGGCGGGACTCGGAAGAGACCCAGTACTTC. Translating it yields CASSPPRRDSEETQYF.

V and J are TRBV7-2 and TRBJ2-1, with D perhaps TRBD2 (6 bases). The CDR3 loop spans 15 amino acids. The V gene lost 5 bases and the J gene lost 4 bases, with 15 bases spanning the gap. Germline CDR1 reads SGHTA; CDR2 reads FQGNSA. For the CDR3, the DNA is TGTGCCAGCAGCCCGGATCGGGGGACTTACAATGAGCAGTTCTTC. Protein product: CASSPDRGTYNEQFF.

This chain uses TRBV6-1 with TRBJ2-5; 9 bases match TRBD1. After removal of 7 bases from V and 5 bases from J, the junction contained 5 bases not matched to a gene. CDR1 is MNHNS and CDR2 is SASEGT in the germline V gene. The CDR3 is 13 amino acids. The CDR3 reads CASTGQGFETQYF. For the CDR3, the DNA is TGTGCCAGCACCGGACAGGGGTTTGAGACCCAGTACTTC.

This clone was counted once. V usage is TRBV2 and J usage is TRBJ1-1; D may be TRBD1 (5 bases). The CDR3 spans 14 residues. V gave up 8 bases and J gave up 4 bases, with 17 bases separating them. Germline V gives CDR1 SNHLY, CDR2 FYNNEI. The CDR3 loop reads CASAGGAWATEAFF. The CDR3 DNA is TGTGCCAGCGCCGGTGGGGCGTGGGCCACTGAAGCTTTCTTT. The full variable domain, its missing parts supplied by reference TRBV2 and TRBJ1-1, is EPEVTQTPSHQVTQMGQEVILRCVPISNHLYFYWYRQILGQKVEFLVSFYNNEISEKSEIFDDQFSVERPDGSNFTLKIRSTKLEDSAMYFCASAGGAWATEAFFGQGTRLTVV.

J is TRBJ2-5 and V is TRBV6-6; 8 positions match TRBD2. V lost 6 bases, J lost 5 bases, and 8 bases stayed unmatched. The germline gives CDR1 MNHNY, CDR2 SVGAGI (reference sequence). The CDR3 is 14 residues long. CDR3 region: CASSLGGAGETQYF. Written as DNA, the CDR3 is TGTGCCAGCAGCCTCGGGGGGGCCGGGGAGACCCAGTACTTC.

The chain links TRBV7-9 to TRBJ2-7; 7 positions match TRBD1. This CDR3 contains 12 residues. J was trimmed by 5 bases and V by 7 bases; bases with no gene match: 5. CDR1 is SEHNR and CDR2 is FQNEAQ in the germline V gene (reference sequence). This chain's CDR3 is CASTRTGHEQYF. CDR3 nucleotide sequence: TGTGCCAGCACCCGGACAGGCCACGAGCAGTACTTC.

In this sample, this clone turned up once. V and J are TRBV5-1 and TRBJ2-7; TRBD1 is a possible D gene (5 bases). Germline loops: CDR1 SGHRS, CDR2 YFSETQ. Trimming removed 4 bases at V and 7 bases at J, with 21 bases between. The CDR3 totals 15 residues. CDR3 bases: TGCGCCAGCAGCGGCGGTAGGGGCCTCGTGAAAGAGCAGTACTTC. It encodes CASSGGRGLVKEQYF.

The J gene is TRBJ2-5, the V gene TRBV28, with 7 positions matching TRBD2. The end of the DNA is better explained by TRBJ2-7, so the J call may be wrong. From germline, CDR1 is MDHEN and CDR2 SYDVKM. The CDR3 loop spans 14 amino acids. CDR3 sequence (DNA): TGTGCCAGCAGTTTAGGGGGGGTTAACTACGAGCAGTACTTC. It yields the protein CASSLGGVNYEQYF.

CDR3 protein: CASSLESSSNQPQHF. CDR3 nucleotides: TGTGCCAGCAGCTTGGAATCCTCCAGCAATCAGCCCCAGCATTTT. This rearrangement joins TRBV5-8 to TRBJ1-5, with no clear D. CDR3 length: 15 residues. V lost 0 bases, J lost 1 base, and 8 bases lay in between. Germline lookup yields CDR1 SGHTS and CDR2 YDEGEE. Complete variable domain (other parts from reference TRBV5-8 and TRBJ1-5): EAGVTQSPTHLIKTRGQQATLRCSPISGHTSVYWYQQALGLGLQFLLWYDEGEERNRGNFPPRFSGRQFPNYSSELNVNALELEDSALYLCASSLESSSNQPQHFGDGTRLSIL.